This note documents a single TCR beta chain sequence. Authors' data handling: Counts of nucleated cells, estimated from reference gene primer amplification, were obtained. Assay used: immunoSEQ multiplex PCR; TCRdb lists only in-frame clones, some missing. V, J and clone size derive from that table, while D and trimming were established from the DNA sequence. This sample has 100,000 to 150,000 clones, with roughly 74% found just once. The sample comes from a study of blood T cell repertoires in COVID-19. From germline, CDR1 is SGHNT and CDR2 YENEEA. The CDR3 spans 18 residues. Trimming took 4 bases from V and 2 from J; bases not matched to a gene: 6.

The sequenced sample consisted of peripheral blood. The receptor was isolated from a man in his 60s with acute or convalescent COVID-19. The V gene is TRBV11-3, the J gene TRBJ2-3; 16 nucleotides line up with TRBD2. The CDR3, as DNA: TGTGCCAGCAGCTCCCCGGGACTAGCGGGAGGGCCCACAGATACGCAGTATTTT. Its translation is CASSSPGLAGGPTDTQYF. The whole variable domain, remainder taken from reference TRBV11-3 and TRBJ2-3, is EAGVVQSPRYKIIEKKQPVAFWCNPISGHNTLYWYLQNLGQGPELLIRYENEEAVDDSQLPKDRFSAERLKGVDSTLKIQPAELGDSAVYLCASSSPGLAGGPTDTQYFGPGTRLTVL.